The sequence of this TCR beta chain was determined in a study of T cell responses to AZD1222 COVID-19 vaccine. Germline-derived CDR1 and CDR2 are GTSNPN and SVGIG (reference sequence). The length of the CDR3 is 11 residues. V trimming: 5 bases; J trimming: 8 bases; junction bases outside the gene matches: 4. Study-wide results and limits: Epitopes outside B.1.351 and B.1.1.7 mutated regions reportedly drew nearly half of spike TCRs. Spike was spanned by vaccine-associated CD4 TCRs, with dominance at 160-218 and 743-854. At study baseline, merely several AZD1222 recipients were seropositive. Donors were mostly white British, more females; clonal diversity possibly underestimated.

A remark on this clone: Its antigen is unknown.

The repertoire was sequenced with immunoSEQ multiplex PCR; TCRdb's copy has only in-frame clones and lacks some. Of about 140,000 clones listed, 80% to 90% were seen once; the top ten hold over 2.5%. The starting material was peripheral blood, obtained on day 0 of AZD1222 vaccination. The chain uses TRBV30 and TRBJ1-1; 8 bases map to TRBD1. This receptor was identified in an adult in good health. The CDR3 DNA sequence: TGTGCCTGGGACGGGACAGGCGAAGCTTTCTTT. Protein sequence: CAWDGTGEAFF.